The 23 T cell receptor beta chains below were found in one sample sequenced in a study of shared clonotypes between healthy human individuals. Using immunoSEQ multiplex PCR, the repertoire was profiled, and TCRdb retains in-frame clones only, with some absent. The profile shows 400,000 to 500,000 clones, over 60% of them singletons. Sequencing used PBMCs. The receptors were gathered from a woman in her thirties or forties in good health. Some clones in this sample may be carry-over from other donors' samples.

The rearrangement joins TRBV10-3 to TRBJ2-1; tentative D call: TRBD1 (6 bases). The CDR3 has 13 residues. From germline, CDR1 is ENHRY and CDR2 SYGVKD. V shed 3 bases and J shed 10 bases, with 13 bases lying between them. CDR3 amino acids: CAISENRQEEQFF. CDR3 DNA: TGTGCCATCAGTGAAAACAGACAGGAGGAGCAGTTCTTC.

The gene calls are TRBV30 and TRBJ2-3, with 8 positions matching TRBD2. The germline CDR1 and CDR2 sequences are GTSNPN and SVGIG (reference sequence). The CDR3 loop spans 16 amino acids. The V gene end was trimmed by 3 bases and the J gene end by 2 bases; junction bases not matched to a gene: 10. The CDR3 here is CAWRRAGGGLTDTQYF. The CDR3 DNA reads as TGTGCCTGGAGGCGGGCGGGAGGCGGGCTCACAGATACGCAGTATTTT. Combining the CDR3 with reference TRBV30 and TRBJ2-3 gives the whole variable domain SQTIHQWPATLVQPVGSPLSLECTVEGTSNPNLYWYRQAAGRGLQLLFYSVGIGQISSEVPQNLSASRPQDRQFILSSKKLLLSDSGFYLCAWRRAGGGLTDTQYFGPGTRLTVL.

A remark on this clone: Other nucleotide sequences in the sample specify the same CDR3. The V call is TRBV5-1, the J call TRBJ1-5, with a possible D match to TRBD1 (6 bases). Trimming left V 0 bases short and J 6 bases short, with 10 bases between. Germline CDR1 SGHRS, CDR2 YFSETQ. There are 14 residues in the CDR3. CDR3 protein: CASSLEGGGQPQHF. For the CDR3, the DNA is TGCGCCAGCAGCTTGGAGGGGGGCGGTCAGCCCCAGCATTTT.

This rearrangement joins TRBV5-6 to TRBJ2-7; 8 positions match TRBD1. CDR1 is SGHDT, CDR2 YYEEEE, per germline. Trimming cost V 1 base and J 1 base; bases outside gene matches: 10. The CDR3 has 17 amino acids. The CDR3 reads CASSLFGTGFLSYEQYF. CDR3 DNA sequence: TGTGCCAGCAGCTTGTTCGGGACAGGATTTCTTTCCTACGAGCAGTACTTC. The entire variable domain, with the rest obtained from reference TRBV5-6 and TRBJ2-7, is as follows: DAGVTQSPTHLIKTRGQQVTLRCSPKSGHDTVSWYQQALGQGPQFIFQYYEEEERQRGNFPDRFSGHQFPNYSSELNVNALLLGDSALYLCASSLFGTGFLSYEQYFGPGTRLTVT.

This chain uses TRBV2 with TRBJ1-2, with 7 bases that match TRBD1. Germline loops: CDR1 SNHLY, CDR2 FYNNEI. The V and J ends lost 6 bases and 3 bases, in that order; junction bases with no gene match: 4. This CDR3 comprises 13 residues. The CDR3 DNA reads TGTGCCAGCAGCGTGACAGGGTACTATGGCTACACCTTC. Translation: CASSVTGYYGYTF.

V usage is TRBV10-1 and J usage is TRBJ2-7; D possibly corresponds to TRBD1 (5 bases). V was shortened by 9 bases and J by 1 base, with 13 bases between the two germline ends. CDR1 is WNHNN and CDR2 is SYGVQD in the germline V gene (reference sequence). This CDR3 spans 13 amino acids. CDR3 sequence: CASSTDESYEQYF. The CDR3 DNA reads TGCGCCAGTTCGACAGACGAGTCCTACGAGCAGTACTTC.

The sample holds a few counts of this clone. The chain couples TRBV23-1 to TRBJ2-7; no reliable D call. TRBV23-1 is noted as an ORF with a role that remains uncertain. Trimming took 4 bases from V and 6 from J, leaving 19 bases between them. CDR3 length equals 15 residues. The CDR3 DNA reads TGCGCCAGCAGTCTCTCGGACCGAGGCCAGTCCGAGCAGTACTTC. Encoded protein: CASSLSDRGQSEQYF.

V is TRBV6-6 and J is TRBJ1-1, with a possible D match to TRBD1 (5 bases). V lost 6 bases and J lost 1, with 15 bases in between. The germline V gene has CDR1 MNHNY and CDR2 SVGAGI (reference sequence). The length of the CDR3 is 15 residues. The CDR3 loop reads CASSSGTGRNTEAFF. For the CDR3, the DNA is TGTGCCAGCAGCTCTGGGACCGGACGGAACACTGAAGCTTTCTTT.

This chain uses TRBV7-9 with TRBJ1-5, with D unclear. Trimming left V 3 bases short and J 5 bases short, with 11 bases between. The V gene's germline CDR1 is SEHNR and CDR2 FQNEAQ (reference sequence). This CDR3 contains 14 residues. CDR3 sequence: CASSFPGNHQPQHF. The CDR3 nucleotides read TGTGCCAGCAGCTTTCCAGGAAACCATCAGCCCCAGCATTTT.

Many counts were recorded for this clone. The chain employs TRBV6-1 and TRBJ2-3; 9 bases fit TRBD1. The CDR3 consists of 15 residues. V lost 6 bases and J lost 4; bases outside the gene matches: 8. The germline V gene has CDR1 MNHNS and CDR2 SASEGT. CDR3 residues: CASRPPGQGPDTQYF. CDR3 DNA: TGTGCCAGCAGGCCGCCGGGACAGGGCCCAGATACGCAGTATTTT.

Only one count was recorded for this clone. V and J are TRBV7-2 and TRBJ2-7; no clear D gene. Germline CDR1 SGHTA, CDR2 FQGNSA. This CDR3 spans 15 amino acids. Trimming removed 2 bases from V and 0 bases from J, with 11 bases in between. The CDR3 protein is CASSLSYSPSYEQYF. In DNA form, the CDR3 reads TGTGCCAGCAGCTTAAGTTACTCCCCCTCCTACGAGCAGTACTTC.

V is TRBV2 and J is TRBJ2-2, with 7 bases aligning to TRBD1. CDR3 length: 15 amino acids. The V and J ends lost 5 bases and 0 bases, in that order; junction bases with no gene match: 3. Per the germline V gene, CDR1 is SNHLY and CDR2 is FYNNEI. The DNA for the CDR3 is TGTGCCAGCAGTTGGGACAGCGCGAACACCGGGGAGCTGTTTTTT. It translates to CASSWDSANTGELFF.

The chain recombines TRBV6-5 with TRBJ1-1; maybe TRBD1 (6 bases). V was pared by 2 bases and J by 8 bases, with 12 bases between. CDR1 is MNHEY and CDR2 is SVGAGI in the germline V gene. The CDR3 length is 13 residues. CDR3: CASSYGGQREAFF. The DNA of the CDR3 is TGTGCCAGCAGTTACGGGGGACAACGAGAAGCTTTCTTT.

The J gene is TRBJ2-2, the V gene TRBV28; 9 nucleotides match TRBD2. CDR3 size: 19 residues. Unmatched junction bases numbered 28, after V lost 7 bases and J lost 13 bases. The germline CDR1 and CDR2 sequences are MDHEN and SYDVKM. Here the CDR3 reads CASTKTGTSWSVRTSGLFF. In DNA form, the CDR3 reads TGTGCCAGCACCAAAACCGGGACTAGCTGGTCGGTTAGAACTTCGGGGCTGTTTTTT.

In the case of this clone: A much bigger clone sits one base away, suggesting this may be a read error. Other DNA sequences in this specimen translate into the identical CDR3. This sequence joins TRBV29-1 and TRBJ2-3; 9 bases line up with TRBD1. CDR3 length equals 13 residues. V gave up 7 bases and J gave up 4 bases; unmatched junction bases: 6. Germline-derived CDR1 and CDR2 are SQVTM and ANQGSEA. Written as DNA, the CDR3 is TGCAGCGCAAACGGACAGGGGCCAGATACGCAGTATTTT. As protein: CSANGQGPDTQYF.

The chain carries TRBV7-3 and TRBJ2-5; 10 bases fit TRBD1. V dropped 5 bases and J dropped 4; count of bases not matched to a gene: 1. From germline, CDR1 is SGHTA and CDR2 FQGTGA. CDR3 size: 13 residues. The CDR3 region has the DNA TGTGCCAGCAGCCGGACAGGGGGAGAGACCCAGTACTTC. Translation gives CASSRTGGETQYF.

The rearrangement uses TRBV9 and TRBJ2-3; perhaps TRBD2 as D (6 bases). CDR1 SGDLS and CDR2 YYNGEE come from the germline V gene. The CDR3 totals 15 residues. Trimming stripped 1 base from V and 5 bases from J, with 14 bases between. DNA for the CDR3: TGTGCCAGCAGCGTACGGTGGAGGGCTGGAGATACGCAGTATTTT. This sequence encodes CASSVRWRAGDTQYF.

This clone showed up just once. The chain combines TRBV5-4 with TRBJ2-7; 9 bases align to TRBD2. The germline V gene has CDR1 SGHNT and CDR2 YYREEE (reference sequence). This CDR3 spans 15 amino acids. V was pared by 4 bases and J by 5 bases, with 10 bases of the junction left unmatched. This CDR3 reads CASSRSGTSRNEQYF. The CDR3 nucleotides read TGTGCCAGCAGCAGGTCCGGGACTAGCCGTAACGAGCAGTACTTC. Complete variable domain (other parts from reference TRBV5-4 and TRBJ2-7): ETGVTQSPTHLIKTRGQQVTLRCSSQSGHNTVSWYQQALGQGPQFIFQYYREEENGRGNFPPRFSGLQFPNYSSELNVNALELDDSALYLCASSRSGTSRNEQYFGPGTRLTVT.

As regards this clone: At the DNA level, this CDR3 is encoded by other sequences in the same sample as well. The V and J genes are TRBV5-1 and TRBJ2-3, with D possibly being TRBD2 (6 bases). The germline CDR1 and CDR2 sequences are SGHRS and YFSETQ. The CDR3 contains 14 residues. V lost 0 bases and J lost 3, with 8 bases in between. The CDR3 loop reads CASSLGGGTDTQYF. CDR3 nucleotides: TGCGCCAGCAGCTTGGGGGGAGGTACAGATACGCAGTATTTT.

As concerns this clone: The same CDR3 is also encoded by other DNA sequences in this sample. The chain recombines TRBV11-2 with TRBJ2-1; D gene uncertain. Trimming took off 1 base at V and 3 bases at J, with 1 base between the two ends. This CDR3 has 12 amino acids. From germline, CDR1 is SGHAT and CDR2 FQNNGV. CDR3 amino acids: CASSLGYNEQFF. The DNA of the CDR3 is TGTGCCAGCAGCTTAGGCTACAATGAGCAGTTCTTC.

In its sample, this clone was seen a few times. The CDR3 sequence: CASSSGPATEAFF. The CDR3 DNA reads as TGTGCCAGCAGCTCGGGACCGGCAACTGAAGCTTTCTTT. The chain links TRBV7-2 to TRBJ1-1, with D perhaps TRBD1 (5 bases). V dropped 4 bases and J dropped 5 bases, with 11 bases sitting between them. Germline V gene data show CDR1 as SGHTA and CDR2 as FQGNSA. The CDR3 is 13 amino acids.

As to this clone: Distinct nucleotide sequences in the sample also encode this CDR3. The rearrangement uses TRBV7-9 and TRBJ2-5, with 8 bases that match TRBD1. Germline CDR1 SEHNR, CDR2 FQNEAQ (reference sequence). Trimming cost V 5 bases and J 2 bases; bases outside gene matches: 4. CDR3 length: 14 residues. CDR3 sequence (DNA): TGTGCCAGCAGCCCCCGGGACAGGCAAGAGACCCAGTACTTC. This translates into CASSPRDRQETQYF. Full variable domain (remainder filled in from reference TRBV7-9 and TRBJ2-5): DTGVSQNPRHKITKRGQNVTFRCDPISEHNRLYWYRQTLGQGPEFLTYFQNEAQLEKSRLLSDRFSAERPKGSFSTLEIQRTEQGDSAMYLCASSPRDRQETQYFGPGTRLLVL.

This sequence joins TRBV28 and TRBJ2-7, with D perhaps TRBD1 or TRBD2 (6 bases each). The ends were cut back, 5 bases at V and 4 bases at J, with 18 bases in the middle. The CDR3 consists of 15 residues. CDR1 is MDHEN, CDR2 SYDVKM, per germline. Here the CDR3 DNA reads TGTGCCAGCAGTGCCAACAGGGCAGGGAGGTACGAGCAGTACTTC. It specifies CASSANRAGRYEQYF.